The 4 T cell receptor beta chains given below trace back to one sample, sequenced in a study of spatial heterogeneity in lung cancer. General study points: In tumors, expanded intratumoral alpha and beta TCR counts tracked mutation counts.

TCRdb re-called the 5' RACE reads with MiXCR, one entry per CDR3 protein. This table holds about 100,000 distinct CDR3 sequences, 4% to 4.5% found once. Time point here: sample taken at primary tumor resection. Antigens of these TCRs are unknown. The sample consisted of lung tumor tissue, taken at surgery. The receptor set was obtained from a male donor with early-stage non-small cell lung cancer.

This clonotype was counted at least ten times. V is TRBV27 and J is TRBJ1-1; D not certain. The germline V and J ends were trimmed by 3 bases and 5 bases, with 10 bases remaining between them. This CDR3 region has 13 residues. From germline, CDR1 is MNHEY and CDR2 SMNVEV (reference sequence). CDR3 region: CASSLAGETEAFF. CDR3 sequence (DNA): TGTGCCAGCAGTTTGGCGGGAGAAACTGAAGCTTTCTTT.

This clonotype was detected ten times or more. The chain has TRBV25-1 and TRBJ2-7, with TRBD2 matching 7 bases. Germline V CDR1 and CDR2: MGHDK, SYGVNS. Trimming cost V 3 bases and J 4 bases; bases outside gene matches: 6. There are 14 residues in the CDR3. The CDR3 sequence: CASSDPFSGYEQYF. In DNA, the CDR3 is TGTGCCAGCAGTGACCCTTTTAGCGGGTACGAGCAGTACTTC.

The chain carries TRBV5-1 and TRBJ2-5; 8 bases agree with TRBD1. The CDR3 runs 15 residues. V was clipped by 3 bases and J by 2 bases; unmatched bases: 6. Looked up from germline, CDR1 is SGHRS and CDR2 is YFSETQ. The CDR3 is CASSYGTGDQETQYF. In DNA, the CDR3 is TGCGCCAGCAGCTACGGGACAGGTGATCAAGAGACCCAGTACTTC.

This clonotype has ten or more counts. This chain uses TRBV14 with TRBJ1-2; D not certain. The CDR3 extends over 13 amino acids. V lost 2 bases, J lost 2 bases, and 6 bases lay in between. CDR1 and CDR2 (germline): SGHDN, FVKESK. The CDR3 DNA sequence: TGTGCCAGCAGCCAAATCGCGAACTATGGCTACACCTTC. Translating it yields CASSQIANYGYTF.